The 27 T cell receptor beta chains listed next were all sequenced from one sample in a study of early T cells in non-severe SARS-CoV-2 infection (dated by TCRdb to about 2021). The library was obtained by 5' RACE. The instrument was a NextSeq 500. Clones were called with MiXCR by TCRdb after fastp trimmed the public reads at Q25, and only in-frame beta chains were retained. Rows are unified per CDR3 protein, each entry keeping the most common DNA and genes. The sample profile shows under 85,000 distinct CDR3 sequences; over 10% of them were found once. The ten largest clones capture about 2.7% of the sample. Sequencing was carried out using whole blood. These TCRs come from an adult who was a healthcare worker with PCR-confirmed SARS-CoV-2 infection or an uninfected control (not recorded which).

In this sample, this clonotype turned up many times. The rearrangement uses TRBV10-2 and TRBJ2-3, with D possibly being TRBD1 (5 bases). The CDR3 contains 16 residues. Deletions cut 5 bases from V and 2 bases from J, with 17 bases between. Germline CDR1 reads WSHSY; CDR2 reads SAAADI. Here the CDR3 DNA reads TGCGCCAGCAGTATCAGACAGCCAGCCTTCACAGATACGCAGTATTTT. Encoded protein: CASSIRQPAFTDTQYF.

At least ten counts were recorded for this clonotype. The chain has TRBV7-2 and TRBJ1-1; D uncertain. CDR1 and CDR2 (germline): SGHTA, FQGNSA. The CDR3 is made up of 13 amino acids. V dropped 2 bases and J dropped 0 bases, with 4 bases sitting between them. CDR3 sequence (DNA): TGTGCCAGCAGCTTACGCCTGAACACTGAAGCTTTCTTT. Protein sequence: CASSLRLNTEAFF. The whole variable domain, filled in from reference TRBV7-2 and TRBJ1-1, reads GAGVSQSPSNKVTEKGKDVELRCDPISGHTALYWYRQSLGQGLEFLIYFQGNSAPDKSGLPSDRFSAERTGGSVSTLTIQRTQQEDSAVYLCASSLRLNTEAFFGQGTRLTVV.

At least ten counts were recorded for this clonotype. The CDR3 DNA reads TGTGCCAGTAGCAAACCAGGACCTACGACTAATCAGCCCCAGCATTTT. It is translated as CASSKPGPTTNQPQHF. The chain joins TRBV19 to TRBJ1-5; D is ambiguous. Trimming removed 6 bases from V and 4 bases from J, with 19 bases in between. Germline lookup yields CDR1 LNHDA and CDR2 SQIVND (reference sequence). This CDR3 has 16 amino acids.

This clonotype has at least ten counts. The rearrangement uses TRBV9 and TRBJ2-1; D not certain. V lost 0 bases and J lost 10, with 5 bases in between. The CDR3 totals 11 residues. From germline, CDR1 is SGDLS and CDR2 YYNGEE. The CDR3 DNA follows: TGTGCCAGCAGCGTAGGCCCCGAGCAGTTCTTC. Protein sequence: CASSVGPEQFF.

The sample holds a few counts of this clonotype. This sequence joins TRBV29-1 and TRBJ2-2, with 7 bases matching TRBD2. The CDR3 is made up of 14 amino acids. The germline CDR1 and CDR2 sequences are SQVTM and ANQGSEA. The CDR3 DNA follows: TGCAGTGTGGGAGGGTATACGAACACCGGGGAGCTGTTTTTT. It specifies CSVGGYTNTGELFF.

This chain connects TRBV12-3 or TRBV12-4 to TRBJ2-1; no clear D gene. The CDR3 runs to 11 residues. V was trimmed by 10 bases and J by 12 bases, leaving 16 bases between them. The CDR3 reads CAIHLMGGQFF. Written as DNA, the CDR3 is TGTGCCATACACCTTATGGGTGGGCAGTTCTTC.

The V gene is TRBV9, the J gene TRBJ2-7; 13 nucleotides match TRBD2. The germline CDR1 and CDR2 sequences are SGDLS and YYNGEE. This CDR3 comprises 17 residues. Trimming took 3 bases from V and 6 from J; bases not matched to a gene: 12. CDR3 sequence reads: CASSGGLAGDRSAEQYF. The CDR3 nucleotides are TGTGCCAGCAGCGGCGGACTAGCGGGAGATCGGTCCGCCGAGCAGTACTTC. Filled out from reference TRBV9 and TRBJ2-7, the complete variable domain reads DSGVTQTPKHLITATGQRVTLRCSPRSGDLSVYWYQQSLDQGLQFLIQYYNGEERAKGNILERFSAQQFPDLHSELNLSSLELGDSALYFCASSGGLAGDRSAEQYFGPGTRLTVT.

The gene calls are TRBV4-1 and TRBJ2-1; D uncertain. The CDR3 covers 14 residues. Trimming took 2 bases from V and 3 from J, leaving 8 bases between them. Germline-derived CDR1 and CDR2 are MGHRA and YSYEKL. The chain's CDR3 is CASSQPANYNEQFF. Written as DNA, the CDR3 is TGCGCCAGCAGCCAACCCGCTAACTACAATGAGCAGTTCTTC.

This clonotype has ten or more counts. The J gene is TRBJ2-7, the V gene TRBV5-1; 8 bases are shared with TRBD1. The CDR3 consists of 16 residues. Germline CDR1 is SGHRS and CDR2 is YFSETQ. V trimming: 0 bases; J trimming: 0 bases; junction bases outside the gene matches: 5. CDR3 nucleotides: TGCGCCAGCAGCTTGGAGGGACAGGAAAGCTCCTACGAGCAGTACTTC. Its translation is CASSLEGQESSYEQYF.

The J gene is TRBJ1-2, the V gene TRBV10-3; D is ambiguous. This CDR3 is 12 amino acids long. The V end was cut by 4 bases, the J end by 7 bases, with 10 bases between. Germline-derived CDR1 and CDR2 are ENHRY and SYGVKD. This CDR3 reads CAISVGSRGYTF. The CDR3 DNA is TGTGCCATCAGTGTTGGGAGCCGTGGCTACACCTTC.

This chain uses TRBV30 with TRBJ2-5, with 8 bases identical to TRBD1. Unmatched junction bases numbered 9, after V lost 3 bases and J lost 0 bases. The CDR3 has 16 amino acids. The germline V gene encodes CDR1 GTSNPN and CDR2 SVGIG (reference sequence). Written as DNA, the CDR3 is TGTGCCTGGAGGCAGGGGGCGTCTCTCTACCAAGAGACCCAGTACTTC. It encodes CAWRQGASLYQETQYF.

This clonotype came up a few times. The chain links TRBV19 to TRBJ2-5; D is possibly TRBD1 or TRBD2 (5 bases each). Germline lookup yields CDR1 LNHDA and CDR2 SQIVND (reference sequence). Trimming took 5 bases from V and 4 from J, leaving 14 bases between them. CDR3 length equals 14 residues. CDR3 region: CASSRKERGETQYF. The CDR3 nucleotides read TGTGCCAGTAGTCGAAAGGAGAGGGGAGAGACCCAGTACTTC.

This clonotype has just a few counts. V gene TRBV3-1 combines with J gene TRBJ2-5, with TRBD2 matching over 10 bases. There are 15 residues in the CDR3. Germline CDR1 is LGHDT and CDR2 is YNNKEL (reference sequence). The V gene end was trimmed by 3 bases and the J gene end by 5 bases; junction bases not matched to a gene: 6. CDR3 protein: CASSQSGGARETQYF. The DNA of the CDR3 is TGTGCCAGCAGCCAGAGCGGGGGGGCCCGGGAGACCCAGTACTTC.

The rearrangement joins TRBV29-1 to TRBJ2-1; 12 positions match TRBD2. Per germline, CDR1 SQVTM and CDR2 ANQGSEA. CDR3 length equals 14 residues. Germline trimming cut 6 bases from V and 5 bases from J; bases unmatched to any gene: 5. The CDR3 is CSVDRTSGNNEQFF. CDR3 nucleotides: TGCAGCGTCGATCGGACTAGCGGGAACAATGAGCAGTTCTTC.

This clonotype has just a few counts. The chain joins TRBV20-1 to TRBJ2-7; D is perhaps TRBD2 (6 bases). The length of the CDR3 is 13 residues. The germline V and J ends were trimmed by 0 bases and 5 bases, with 11 bases remaining between them. Germline assignment: CDR1 DFQATT and CDR2 SNEGSKA (reference sequence). CDR3 amino acids: CSARDPGGHEQYF. CDR3 sequence (DNA): TGCAGTGCTAGAGACCCAGGAGGGCACGAGCAGTACTTC.

This clonotype was detected a few times. The V and J genes are TRBV5-5 and TRBJ2-7; 9 positions agree with TRBD1. The V and J ends lost 2 bases and 7 bases, in that order; junction bases with no gene match: 13. This CDR3 is built from 16 residues. Germline CDR1 SGHKS, CDR2 YYEKEE (reference sequence). The CDR3 nucleotides read TGTGCCAGCAGCTTAGGCCTACCGGGACAGGGCACGGAGCAGTACTTC. Translation gives CASSLGLPGQGTEQYF. Supplemented by reference TRBV5-5 and TRBJ2-7, the full variable domain reads DAGVTQSPTHLIKTRGQQVTLRCSPISGHKSVSWYQQVLGQGPQFIFQYYEKEERGRGNFPDRFSARQFPNYSSELNVNALLLGDSALYLCASSLGLPGQGTEQYFGPGTRLTVT.

This clonotype was detected many times. The J gene is TRBJ2-1, the V gene TRBV12-5; D is possibly TRBD2 (6 bases). Germline CDR1 and CDR2: LGHNT and FRNRAP. This CDR3 is built from 15 residues. Trimming shortened V by 7 bases and J by 8 bases, and 21 bases separated the two germline ends. CDR3 sequence: CASDSRLGPWDEQFF. The DNA for the CDR3 is TGTGCTAGTGACTCCAGACTAGGGCCCTGGGATGAGCAGTTCTTC.

This chain links TRBV5-6 with TRBJ2-3; D not certain. The CDR3 has 12 residues. Deletions cut 1 base from V and 6 bases from J, with 6 bases between. The germline V gene encodes CDR1 SGHDT and CDR2 YYEEEE. As DNA, the CDR3 is TGTGCCAGCAGCTTGAGCTGGGATACGCAGTATTTT. Its protein is CASSLSWDTQYF.

This clonotype has just a few counts. J is TRBJ1-2 and V is TRBV7-3, with a weak D call TRBD1 (6 bases). Germline loops: CDR1 SGHTA, CDR2 FQGTGA. V gave up 5 bases and J gave up 8 bases, with 21 bases separating them. CDR3 size: 15 residues. CDR3 residues: CASSQGPTPSMGYTF. In DNA, the CDR3 is TGTGCCAGCAGCCAGGGGCCGACACCTTCTATGGGCTACACCTTC.

The chain joins TRBV20-1 to TRBJ2-2, with 9 positions matching TRBD2. After removal of 6 bases from V and 4 bases from J, the junction contained 12 bases not matched to a gene. CDR1 is DFQATT, CDR2 SNEGSKA, per germline (reference sequence). The CDR3 totals 16 residues. The CDR3 DNA is TGCAGTGCCAGGCGGCTAGCGGGAAGTGGCACCGGGGAGCTGTTTTTT. Translating gives CSARRLAGSGTGELFF.

The chain has TRBV11-1 and TRBJ2-1; 11 nucleotides match TRBD2. The CDR3 consists of 16 residues. Germline-derived CDR1 and CDR2 are SGHAT and FQDESV (reference sequence). V shed 5 bases and J 5 bases; nucleotides not matched to a gene: 8. The chain's CDR3 is CASSPKLAGAHNEQFF. In DNA form, the CDR3 reads TGTGCCAGCAGCCCGAAACTAGCGGGGGCCCACAATGAGCAGTTCTTC.

The chain recombines TRBV5-1 with TRBJ2-7; 8 bases are shared with TRBD2. The V segment lost 1 base and the J segment 5 bases; nucleotides outside the gene matches: 2. The CDR3 has 13 residues. The germline gives CDR1 SGHRS, CDR2 YFSETQ. The CDR3 DNA follows: TGCGCCAGCAGCTTGCCAGCGGGGGACGAGCAGTACTTC. Translated: CASSLPAGDEQYF.

V usage is TRBV18 and J usage is TRBJ2-5; 12 nucleotides match TRBD1. CDR1 is KGHSH and CDR2 is LQKENI in the germline V gene. The CDR3 extends over 15 amino acids. V shed 0 bases, J shed 5 bases, and the junction held 1 base outside the gene matches. This chain's CDR3 is CASSPPGTGGETQYF. The CDR3 region has the DNA TGTGCCAGCTCACCACCGGGGACAGGGGGCGAGACCCAGTACTTC.

This chain joins TRBV20-1 and TRBJ2-7; 7 bases fit TRBD1. Trimming removed 6 bases from V and 0 bases from J; junction bases left unmatched: 5. The CDR3 runs 13 residues. The germline V gene has CDR1 DFQATT and CDR2 SNEGSKA (reference sequence). The CDR3: CSALRGSSYEQYF. The CDR3 DNA follows: TGCAGTGCCCTCAGGGGGAGCTCCTACGAGCAGTACTTC.

This rearrangement joins TRBV11-2 to TRBJ2-5; tentative D call: TRBD2 (5 bases). Germline V gives CDR1 SGHAT, CDR2 FQNNGV. This CDR3 has 17 amino acids. V lost 5 bases and J 4 bases, leaving 23 bases between the germline ends. CDR3 sequence: CASSPSWGAGEGETQYF. CDR3 in DNA: TGTGCCAGCAGCCCGTCGTGGGGAGCCGGAGAGGGAGAGACCCAGTACTTC. Full variable domain (outside the CDR3, taken from reference TRBV11-2 and TRBJ2-5): EAGVAQSPRYKIIEKRQSVAFWCNPISGHATLYWYQQILGQGPKLLIQFQNNGVVDDSQLPKDRFSAERLKGVDSTLKIQPAKLEDSAVYLCASSPSWGAGEGETQYFGPGTRLLVL.

This clonotype showed up just a few times. One end of the junction is discordant with germline, which a read error may explain. The rearrangement uses TRBV7-7 and TRBJ2-7, with unresolved D. The CDR3 runs to 12 residues. The germline gives CDR1 SSHAT, CDR2 FNYEAQ (reference sequence). CDR3 nucleotides: TGTGCTAGCAGCCCGGACGGTGTGGAGCAGTACTTC. The encoded protein is CASSPDGVEQYF.

This clonotype was observed at least ten times. The rearrangement joins TRBV7-3 to TRBJ2-3; D gene uncertain. This CDR3 contains 15 residues. CDR1 is SGHTA, CDR2 FQGTGA, per germline. V was cut by 1 base and J by 3 bases, with 11 bases left in between. The CDR3 DNA reads TGTGCCAGCAGCTTAATGAGGACCCCGACAGATACGCAGTATTTT. Its protein is CASSLMRTPTDTQYF.